The 10 T cell receptor beta chains below come from one sample, sequenced in a study of technical replicates of blood from a few donors (dated by TCRdb to about 2017). The library was built by means of the immunoSEQ multiplex PCR assay. TCRdb obtained this table from immuneACCESS and retained in-frame rearrangements with V and J assigned. These tables miss some clones; where compared with another copy, unresolved V genes account for less than half of the shortfall, and the remainder is unexplained. The sample table contains fewer than 90,000 clones; only one count was recorded for over 80% of them. The top ten clonotypes cover 0.42% of the sample. The sample consisted of T cells isolated from PBMCs. The receptors were sampled from a human donor in good health.

This rearrangement joins TRBV7-2 to TRBJ2-2; TRBD2 aligns across 10 bases. The CDR3 has 15 amino acids. V lost 2 bases and J lost 7; bases outside the gene matches: 4. From germline, CDR1 is SGHTA and CDR2 FQGNSA. The DNA for the CDR3 is TGTGCCAGCAGCTTACTAGCGGGAGCGATCGGGGAGCTGTTTTTT. Amino acid sequence: CASSLLAGAIGELFF.

The gene calls are TRBV9 and TRBJ2-5, with D possibly matching TRBD2 (6 bases). The CDR3 runs to 15 residues. The germline gives CDR1 SGDLS, CDR2 YYNGEE. The ends were cut back, 3 bases at V and 4 bases at J, with 16 bases in the middle. This CDR3 is CASSAAGTEGETQYF. CDR3 nucleotide sequence: TGTGCCAGCAGCGCGGCTGGGACTGAGGGAGAGACCCAGTACTTC.

CDR3 DNA: TGTGCCAGCAGTCCCATTGGGAGAGTAGAAGGGAACACCGGGGAGCTGTTTTTT. It specifies CASSPIGRVEGNTGELFF. The J gene is TRBJ2-2, the V gene TRBV25-1, with D possibly matching TRBD2 (5 bases). Germline V gene data show CDR1 as MGHDK and CDR2 as SYGVNS. This CDR3 comprises 18 residues. Trimming took 5 bases from V and 1 from J, leaving 20 bases between them.

The V gene is TRBV6-6, the J gene TRBJ1-1, with unresolved D. CDR1 and CDR2 (germline): MNHNY, SVGAGI (reference sequence). The CDR3 length is 12 residues. V shed 6 bases and J shed 3 bases, with 8 bases lying between them. DNA of the CDR3: TGTGCCAGCAGCCCACGGGACACTGAAGCTTTCTTT. It is translated as CASSPRDTEAFF.

The V call is TRBV2, the J call TRBJ2-5, with 12 positions matching TRBD1. From germline, CDR1 is SNHLY and CDR2 FYNNEI. J lost 5 bases, V lost 11 bases, and 6 bases had no gene match. The CDR3 is 13 residues long. The CDR3 nucleotides are TGTGCCGGGGGACAGGGGGCGCCTGAGACCCAGTACTTC. Translation gives CAGGQGAPETQYF.

This chain links TRBV6-4 with TRBJ2-3; 9 positions match TRBD2. CDR1 MRHNA and CDR2 SNTAGT come from the germline V gene. The CDR3 length is 14 residues. Losses at the gene ends were 10 bases for V and 4 bases for J; bases not matched to a gene: 9. CDR3 amino acids: CATSYSGSADTQYF. CDR3 DNA: TGTGCCACTAGTTATAGCGGGAGTGCAGATACGCAGTATTTT.

The J gene is TRBJ1-1, the V gene TRBV6-5; possible D gene TRBD1, 5 bases. Trimming took 2 bases from V and 4 from J, leaving 11 bases between them. This CDR3 spans 14 amino acids. CDR1 and CDR2 from the germline V gene are MNHEY and SVGAGI. CDR3: CASSYDRGGTEAFF. In DNA, the CDR3 is TGTGCCAGCAGTTACGATCGGGGGGGCACTGAAGCTTTCTTT.

The chain joins TRBV2 to TRBJ2-3; 8 positions match TRBD1. The germline V gene has CDR1 SNHLY and CDR2 FYNNEI. V lost 7 bases to trimming and J lost 1 base; unmatched junction nucleotides: 7. This CDR3 is built from 15 residues. This chain's CDR3 is CASTAGTGGTDTQYF. The CDR3 DNA is TGTGCCAGCACTGCCGGGACAGGCGGCACAGATACGCAGTATTTT.

The sample holds one count of this clone. The rearrangement uses TRBV9 and TRBJ1-1, with 11 bases matching TRBD1. Germline V gene lookup returns CDR1 SGDLS and CDR2 YYNGEE. V lost 3 bases, J lost 1 base, and 2 bases stayed unmatched. This CDR3 comprises 15 residues. CDR3 loop: CASSGGQGGNTEAFF. CDR3 sequence (DNA): TGTGCCAGCAGCGGGGGACAGGGGGGGAACACTGAAGCTTTCTTT.

The chain has TRBV27 and TRBJ2-7; 12 bases line up with TRBD2. Germline assignment: CDR1 MNHEY and CDR2 SMNVEV (reference sequence). CDR3 length: 20 amino acids. V gave up 4 bases and J gave up 2 bases; unmatched junction bases: 18. In DNA form, the CDR3 reads TGTGCCAGCAGTTCTTACCGGGACATCGGACTAGCGGGGTTTCCCTACGAGCAGTACTTC. This translates into CASSSYRDIGLAGFPYEQYF.